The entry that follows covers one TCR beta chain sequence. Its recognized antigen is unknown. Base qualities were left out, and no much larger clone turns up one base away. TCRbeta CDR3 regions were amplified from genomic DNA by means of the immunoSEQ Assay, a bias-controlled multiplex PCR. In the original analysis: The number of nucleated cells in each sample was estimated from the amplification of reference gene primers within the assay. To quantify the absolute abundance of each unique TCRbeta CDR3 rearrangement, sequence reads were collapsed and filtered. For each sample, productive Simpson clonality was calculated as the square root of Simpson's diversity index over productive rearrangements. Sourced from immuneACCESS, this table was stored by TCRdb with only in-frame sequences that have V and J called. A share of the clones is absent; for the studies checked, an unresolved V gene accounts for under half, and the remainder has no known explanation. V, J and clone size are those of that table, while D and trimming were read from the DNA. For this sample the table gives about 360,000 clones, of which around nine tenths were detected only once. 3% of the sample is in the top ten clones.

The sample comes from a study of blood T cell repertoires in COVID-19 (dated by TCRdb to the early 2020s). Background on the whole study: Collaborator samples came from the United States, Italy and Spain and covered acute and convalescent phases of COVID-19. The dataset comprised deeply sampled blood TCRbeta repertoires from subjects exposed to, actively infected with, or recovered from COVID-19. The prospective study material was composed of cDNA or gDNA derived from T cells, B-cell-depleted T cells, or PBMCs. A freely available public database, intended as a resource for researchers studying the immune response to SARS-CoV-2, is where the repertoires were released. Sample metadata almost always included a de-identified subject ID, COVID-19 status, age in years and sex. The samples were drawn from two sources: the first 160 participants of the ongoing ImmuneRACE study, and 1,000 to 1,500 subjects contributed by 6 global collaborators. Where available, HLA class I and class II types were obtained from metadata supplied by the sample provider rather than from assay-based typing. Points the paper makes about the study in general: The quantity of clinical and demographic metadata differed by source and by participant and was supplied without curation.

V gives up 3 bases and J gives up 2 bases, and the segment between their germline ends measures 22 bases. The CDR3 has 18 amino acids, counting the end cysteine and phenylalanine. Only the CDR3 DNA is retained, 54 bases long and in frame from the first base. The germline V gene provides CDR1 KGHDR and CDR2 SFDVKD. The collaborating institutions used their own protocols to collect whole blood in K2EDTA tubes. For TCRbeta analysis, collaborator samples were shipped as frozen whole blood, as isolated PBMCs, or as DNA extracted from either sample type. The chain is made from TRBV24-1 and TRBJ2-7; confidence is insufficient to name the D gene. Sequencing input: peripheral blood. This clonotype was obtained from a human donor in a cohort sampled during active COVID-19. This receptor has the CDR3 CATSDRTPSPHPPYEQYF. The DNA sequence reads TGTGCCACCAGTGATCGTACACCTTCCCCCCATCCCCCCTACGAGCAGTACTTC.